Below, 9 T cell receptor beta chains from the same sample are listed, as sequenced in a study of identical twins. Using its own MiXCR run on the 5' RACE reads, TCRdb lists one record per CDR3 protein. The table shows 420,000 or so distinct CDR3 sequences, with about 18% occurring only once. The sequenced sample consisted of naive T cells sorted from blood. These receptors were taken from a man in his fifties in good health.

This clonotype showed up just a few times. The CDR3 loop is CSSQGGNYEQYF. CDR3 sequence (DNA): TGCAGCTCCCAGGGAGGGAACTACGAGCAGTACTTC. The genes are TRBV20-1 and TRBJ2-7; 7 bases agree with TRBD2. Germline V lookup: CDR1 DFQATT, CDR2 SNEGSKA (reference sequence). The CDR3 sequence is 12 residues long.

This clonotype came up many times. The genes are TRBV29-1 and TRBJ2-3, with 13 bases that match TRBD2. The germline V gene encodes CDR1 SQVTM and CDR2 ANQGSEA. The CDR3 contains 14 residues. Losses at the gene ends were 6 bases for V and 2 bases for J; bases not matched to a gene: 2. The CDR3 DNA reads TGCAGCGTCGGGACTAGCGGGGCCACAGATACGCAGTATTTT. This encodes CSVGTSGATDTQYF.

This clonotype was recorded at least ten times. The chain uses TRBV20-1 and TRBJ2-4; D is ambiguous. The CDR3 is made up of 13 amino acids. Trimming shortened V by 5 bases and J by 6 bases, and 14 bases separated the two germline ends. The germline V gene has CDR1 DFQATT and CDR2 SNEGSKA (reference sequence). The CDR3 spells CSARNDGPNIQYF. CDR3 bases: TGCAGTGCTCGTAATGACGGACCAAACATTCAGTACTTC.

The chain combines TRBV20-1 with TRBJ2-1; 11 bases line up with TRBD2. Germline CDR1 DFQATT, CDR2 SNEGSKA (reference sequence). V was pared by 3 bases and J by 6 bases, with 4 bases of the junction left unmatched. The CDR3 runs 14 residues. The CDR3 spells CSASLAGGFNEQFF. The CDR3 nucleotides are TGCAGTGCTAGCCTAGCGGGAGGTTTCAATGAGCAGTTCTTC.

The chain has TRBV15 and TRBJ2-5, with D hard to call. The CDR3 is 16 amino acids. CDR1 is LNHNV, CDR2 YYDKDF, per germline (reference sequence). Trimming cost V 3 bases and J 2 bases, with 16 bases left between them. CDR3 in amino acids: CATSSLPRKRQETQYF. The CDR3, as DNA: TGTGCCACCAGCAGTCTACCACGAAAGAGGCAAGAGACCCAGTACTTC.

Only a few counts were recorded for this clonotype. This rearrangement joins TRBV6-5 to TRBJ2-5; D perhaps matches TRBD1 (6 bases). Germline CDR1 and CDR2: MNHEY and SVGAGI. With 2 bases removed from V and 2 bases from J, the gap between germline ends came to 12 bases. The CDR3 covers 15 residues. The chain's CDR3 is CASSYPSTGQETQYF. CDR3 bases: TGTGCCAGCAGTTACCCGAGTACAGGGCAAGAGACCCAGTACTTC.

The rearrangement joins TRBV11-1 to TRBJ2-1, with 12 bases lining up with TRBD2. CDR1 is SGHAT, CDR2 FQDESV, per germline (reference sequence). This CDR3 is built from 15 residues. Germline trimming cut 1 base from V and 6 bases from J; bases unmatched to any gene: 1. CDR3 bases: TGTGCCAGCAGCTTAGGACTAGCGGGGGCCAATGAGCAGTTCTTC. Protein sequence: CASSLGLAGANEQFF.

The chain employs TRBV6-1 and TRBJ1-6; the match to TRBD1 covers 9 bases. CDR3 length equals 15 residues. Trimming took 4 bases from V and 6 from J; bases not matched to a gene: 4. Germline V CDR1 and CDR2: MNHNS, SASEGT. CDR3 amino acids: CASSVQGAGNSPLHF. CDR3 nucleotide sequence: TGTGCCAGCAGTGTACAGGGGGCAGGTAATTCACCCCTCCACTTT.

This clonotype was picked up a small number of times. The CDR3 DNA reads as TGCAGTGCTAGAGAGGGGAGGGGACGGGATGAGCAGTTCTTC. Amino acids: CSAREGRGRDEQFF. The chain couples TRBV20-1 to TRBJ2-1; 7 nucleotides align to TRBD2. The CDR3 has 14 amino acids. V was clipped by 0 bases and J by 8 bases; unmatched bases: 7. The V gene's germline CDR1 is DFQATT and CDR2 SNEGSKA (reference sequence).